What follows is one TCR beta chain and its context. The antigen is undetermined. These data belong to a study of T cell repertoires in cytomegalovirus infection. Background on the study: In public TCR beta signatures, there were indications of both CMV infection and matching HLA type.

TCRdb itself ran the reads through MiXCR, one entry per CDR3 protein. The sample holds approximately 250,000 distinct CDR3 sequences, roughly 12% seen once. Study outcomes and limitations: In two of eight donors, the top clonotype was HLA-C-restricted CMV-specific. Cumulative frequency (of public TCR beta family members) identified carriers of CMV plus the relevant HLA.

Losses at the gene ends were 6 bases for V and 5 bases for J; bases not matched to a gene: 9. The length of the CDR3 is 14 residues. Germline CDR1 SGHNT, CDR2 YENEEA. This chain connects TRBV11-3 to TRBJ2-7; 8 nucleotides agree with TRBD1. Sequenced: PBMCs. The sequence derives from a human donor in good health (CMV status not recorded). Some clones in this sample may be carry-over from other donors' samples. Here the CDR3 reads CASRPGQASDEQYF. CDR3 DNA: TGTGCCAGCAGACCGGGACAGGCTTCCGACGAGCAGTACTTC.